The 4 T cell receptor beta chains presented below share a single source sample, sequenced in a study of cytomegalovirus exposure and HLA in healthy donors. A multiplex PCR was run with 60 Vbeta primers and 13 Jbeta primers. Assay: immunoSEQ multiplex PCR; the TCRdb copy retains only in-frame clones and omits some. The table has about 130,000 clones, around 82% seen once. Source material: PBMCs. These receptors were collected from a boy aged 5-17 years in good health and CMV-seronegative.

In its sample, this clone was seen once. V and J are TRBV30 and TRBJ2-7, with D possibly TRBD2 on 5 matching bases. Trimming took 2 bases from V and 2 from J, leaving 13 bases between them. CDR1 and CDR2 (germline): GTSNPN, SVGIG (reference sequence). This CDR3 has 14 amino acids. CDR3 DNA sequence: TGTGCCTGGAGTTCATTAACGGGAACCTACGAGCAGTACTTC. Its translation is CAWSSLTGTYEQYF.

This sequence joins TRBV19 and TRBJ1-2; 10 bases are a match to TRBD1. The V gene's germline CDR1 is LNHDA and CDR2 SQIVND (reference sequence). CDR3 length: 14 residues. V trimming: 5 bases; J trimming: 3 bases; junction bases outside the gene matches: 3. CDR3 sequence (DNA): TGTGCCAGTAGTCGGGACAGGGGAGACTATGGCTACACCTTC. It specifies CASSRDRGDYGYTF.

The chain is built from TRBV2 and TRBJ2-1; 12 nucleotides match TRBD2. There are 15 residues in the CDR3. V shed 4 bases, J shed 6 bases, and the junction held 4 bases outside the gene matches. CDR1 and CDR2 (germline): SNHLY, FYNNEI. This CDR3 reads CASSATSGSGNEQFF. In DNA, the CDR3 is TGTGCCAGCAGTGCGACTAGCGGGAGTGGCAATGAGCAGTTCTTC.

This clone was picked up a small number of times. V and J are TRBV4-3 and TRBJ2-1, with 7 bases fitting TRBD2. CDR1 and CDR2 from the germline V gene are LGHNA and YSLEER. The V segment lost 6 bases and the J segment 7 bases; nucleotides outside the gene matches: 12. CDR3 length equals 15 residues. CDR3 nucleotides: TGCGCCAGCAGTTTTGGGGAGGGATCATCAAATGAGCAGTTCTTC. It encodes CASSFGEGSSNEQFF.